Below, one TCR beta chain is given with its context. Its antigen is not known. The record originates from a study of cytomegalovirus exposure and HLA in healthy donors. 60 Vbeta and 13 Jbeta primers were used in PCR. This table comes from immunoSEQ multiplex PCR, and its TCRdb copy is limited to in-frame clones, with some not included. The sample holds 200,000 to 250,000 clones, roughly 70% seen once. The CDR3 contains 14 residues. The V end lost 2 bases, the J end lost 6 bases, and 11 bases lay between the germline ends. Per germline, CDR1 SGDLS and CDR2 YYNGEE. Study-level points and caveats: TCR beta V- and J-gene trimming, according to a later analysis, was linked to a missense DCLRE1C variant. Sequencing likely generated an artifact that appeared as a cluster of highly shared sequence variants.

Input material: PBMCs. The gene calls are TRBV9 and TRBJ2-2; a possible D gene is TRBD1 (6 bases). This receptor was taken from a woman aged 30 to 39 in good health and CMV-seronegative. The DNA of the CDR3 is TGTGCCAGCAGCGTTCTACAGGGAGCCGGGGAGCTGTTTTTT. Translated, it gives CASSVLQGAGELFF.